Sequencing of this T cell receptor (beta chain) was carried out in a study of T cell repertoires in cytomegalovirus infection. Study-wide results and caveats: Carriers of CMV plus the relevant HLA were identified by cumulative public TCR beta family frequency. HLA-C-restricted TCR beta clonotypes specific for CMV led the ex vivo response.

This clonotype was seen ten or more times. Its matching antigen is unknown. The CDR3 length is 14 residues. V was pared by 5 bases and J by 5 bases, with 13 bases between. The V gene's germline CDR1 is SEHNR and CDR2 FQNEAQ (reference sequence). MiXCR was run by TCRdb on the reads, yielding one entry per CDR3 protein. The profile shows approximately 910,000 distinct CDR3 sequences, roughly a third of them singletons. This chain links TRBV7-9 with TRBJ2-1, with a tentative D call TRBD2 (5 bases). Sequencing was performed on cultured CD8+ T cells from PBMCs, taken from culture after CMV antigen stimulation. The origin of this receptor is a human donor in good health (CMV status not recorded). Some clones in this sample may be carry-over from other donors' samples. This chain's CDR3 is CASSPRTGNNEQFF. CDR3 DNA: TGTGCCAGCAGCCCTAGGACGGGGAACAATGAGCAGTTCTTC.